The rows below give T cell receptor beta chains drawn from one sample of a study of cytomegalovirus exposure and HLA in healthy donors. Assay: immunoSEQ multiplex PCR; the TCRdb copy retains only in-frame clones and omits some. The sample lists approximately 150,000 clones; about 64% were seen once. Sequencing input: PBMCs. These receptor sequences come from a woman aged 55-69 years in good health and CMV-seropositive. Both conserved end residues are part of each CDR3. A D gene is named only where the DNA matches it firmly. The size entry is marked missing in some rows and otherwise reads once, few, many or a size class.

V,J,size,D,DNA,CDR3
TRBV18,TRBJ2-2,once,TRBD1,TGTGCCAGCTCACGACAGGGGGCGCTAGCCGGGGAGCTGTTTTTT,CASSRQGALAGELFF
TRBV11-3,TRBJ2-4,NA,NA,TGTGCCAGCAGCTTAGGGGCGACAGGCATTCAGTACTTC,CASSLGATGIQYF
TRBV7-3,TRBJ2-1,NA,TRBD2,TGTGCCAGCAGCTTAAAGCCGCAGCGGGGGGTGGACCTGTGGGGGCACAATGAGCAGTTCTTC,CASSLKPQRGVDLWGHNEQFF
TRBV10-1,TRBJ2-3,NA,NA,TGCGCCAGCAGTGAGGCCCCTCGGCCTAGTAACACAGATACGCAGTATTTT,CASSEAPRPSNTDTQYF
TRBV27,TRBJ2-7,NA,NA,TGTGCCAGCAGCACCAGCCCAAACGGAGGGCACGAGCAGTACTTC,CASSTSPNGGHEQYF
TRBV9,TRBJ2-7,NA,TRBD2,TGTGCCAGCAGCGTGGGAGCGGGAGGCCCATCCTACGAGCAGTACTTC,CASSVGAGGPSYEQYF
TRBV4-1,TRBJ2-3,few,NA,TGCGCCAGCAGCAGAACGGGCAGGGAGGGCACAGATACGCAGTATTTT,CASSRTGREGTDTQYF
TRBV13,TRBJ2-7,NA,NA,TGTGCCAGCAGCTTAGGGGGGACTTCCTACGAGCAGTACTTC,CASSLGGTSYEQYF
TRBV6-6,TRBJ2-5,NA,TRBD2,TGTGCCAGCAGTTACTTACCTAGCGGTCAAGAGACCCAGTACTTC,CASSYLPSGQETQYF
TRBV19,TRBJ2-1,NA,TRBD2,TGTGCCAGTTCCCCGGGACTAGCGGGCCTGACGAGCTCCTACAATGAGCAGTTCTTC,CASSPGLAGLTSSYNEQFF
TRBV29-1,TRBJ1-2,once,NA,TGCAGCGTTGCTGGGACTGAATCCTATGGCTACACCTTC,CSVAGTESYGYTF
TRBV25-1,TRBJ2-5,NA,NA,TGTGCCAGCAGTGAGGGCAGGGGAGGGGAGACCCAGTACTTC,CASSEGRGGETQYF
TRBV18,TRBJ1-6,NA,NA,TGTGCCAGCTCACCCTTCCAGGGGTCTGGTAATTCACCCCTCCACTTT,CASSPFQGSGNSPLHF
TRBV2,TRBJ2-1,NA,TRBD1,TGTGCCAGCAGTGAATCCGGACAGGGACCCCTTGCGCTTATGTTCTTC,CASSESGQGPLALMFF
TRBV7-2,TRBJ1-2,NA,NA,TGTGCCAGCAGCCTAAGGAAGCCCGGCGGCTATGGCTACACCTTC,CASSLRKPGGYGYTF
TRBV5-1,TRBJ2-7,NA,TRBD2,TGCGCCAGCAGCTTGGCAGCGGGAAACTACGAGCAGTACTTC,CASSLAAGNYEQYF
TRBV29-1,TRBJ2-2,NA,NA,TGCAGCGTTGGGACAGCTACGAACACCGGGGAGCTGTTTTTT,CSVGTATNTGELFF
TRBV6-6,TRBJ1-1,NA,NA,TGTGCCAGCAGCGAATATCGGGCTTTCTTT,CASSEYRAFF
TRBV19,TRBJ1-2,few,TRBD1,TGTGCCAGTAGTAGACAGGGTAGTGGTGGCTACACCTTC,CASSRQGSGGYTF
TRBV19,TRBJ2-7,NA,NA,TGTGCCAGTAGTATGGGCGTAAGCTCCTACGAGCAGTACTTC,CASSMGVSSYEQYF
TRBV5-1,TRBJ2-7,NA,TRBD2,TGCGCCAGCAGATCGACTAGCGGGTTCTCCTACGAGCAGTACTTC,CASRSTSGFSYEQYF
TRBV6-5,TRBJ1-1,NA,NA,TGTGCCAGCAGTTCCGATTACGGGGGTGAAGCTTTCTTT,CASSSDYGGEAFF
TRBV6-5,TRBJ1-2,few,NA,TGTGCCAGCAGTTACCCGGGAGCCCTAGGCTACACCTTC,CASSYPGALGYTF
TRBV13,TRBJ2-4,once,TRBD2,TGTGCCAGCAGCCGAGGACTAGCGGGAGCCAAAAACATTCAGTACTTC,CASSRGLAGAKNIQYF
TRBV18,TRBJ2-3,NA,TRBD1,TGTGCCAGCTCACGGGACAGGGAAGATACGCAGTATTTT,CASSRDREDTQYF
TRBV11-2,TRBJ2-2,NA,TRBD2,TGTGCCAGCAGCTTTAGCGGGAGCGGCACCGGGGAGCTGTTTTTT,CASSFSGSGTGELFF
TRBV25-1,TRBJ1-2,NA,NA,TGTGCCAGCAGTGAACAGGGTGTCTATGGCTACACCTTC,CASSEQGVYGYTF
TRBV7-9,TRBJ2-1,NA,TRBD2,TGTGCCAGCAGCCCACGGACTAGCGGGAGTAACAATGAGCAGTTCTTC,CASSPRTSGSNNEQFF
TRBV5-1,TRBJ2-7,few,NA,TGCGCCAGCAGCTTACAAGGAGGGGCATACGAGCAGTACTTC,CASSLQGGAYEQYF
TRBV10-3,TRBJ2-7,few,TRBD1,TGTGCCATCAAGGGGACAGGGGACGAGCAGTACTTC,CAIKGTGDEQYF
TRBV4-1,TRBJ1-1,NA,TRBD1,TGCGCCAGCAGCCAAGCAGGGGGCATGAACACTGAAGCTTTCTTT,CASSQAGGMNTEAFF
TRBV28,TRBJ2-2,NA,NA,TGTGCCAGCAGTTATCTAGGGGCTACCAGCGCGAACACCGGGGAGCTGTTTTTT,CASSYLGATSANTGELFF
TRBV19,TRBJ2-2,NA,TRBD2,TGTGCCAGTAGTATAAGGCTGAGACATAGCGGGGAGATCGGGGAGCTGTTTTTT,CASSIRLRHSGEIGELFF
TRBV30,TRBJ2-7,NA,TRBD1,TGTGCCTGGAATCGCGGGACAGGGTTTAACTACGAGCAGTACTTC,CAWNRGTGFNYEQYF
TRBV9,TRBJ1-6,NA,NA,TGTGCCAGCAGCGTAGACGGGTCGGTGGATTCACCCCTCCACTTT,CASSVDGSVDSPLHF
TRBV5-4,TRBJ2-7,once,TRBD1,TGTGCCAGCAGCTGGGGACAGCACTACCCCTACGAGCAGTACTTC,CASSWGQHYPYEQYF
TRBV14,TRBJ1-3,NA,TRBD1,TGTGCCAGCAGCCCGGACAGGCCTGGAAACACCATATATTTT,CASSPDRPGNTIYF
TRBV9,TRBJ2-2,NA,TRBD1,TGTGCCAGCAGCCCGTCCCCCGGACAGGGGACCGGGGAGCTGTTTTTT,CASSPSPGQGTGELFF
TRBV10-3,TRBJ2-1,NA,TRBD2,TGTGCCATCAGTGAGTCGGGCGGGAGATCCAATGAGCAGTTCTTC,CAISESGGRSNEQFF
TRBV28,TRBJ1-1,NA,TRBD1,TGTGCCAGCAGGACCCGACAGGGGCCTGAAGCTTTCTTT,CASRTRQGPEAFF
TRBV7-6,TRBJ2-5,few,TRBD1,TGTGCCAGCAGCTTAGGCCGGACAGGGGCGGAGACCCAGTACTTC,CASSLGRTGAETQYF
TRBV2,TRBJ2-1,NA,TRBD1,TGTGCCAGCGTCCGGGACAGGGGATACAATGAGCAGTTCTTC,CASVRDRGYNEQFF
TRBV11-3,TRBJ2-7,NA,NA,TGTGCCAGCAGCTTTGAAGAGGGCTACGAGCAGTACTTC,CASSFEEGYEQYF
TRBV18,TRBJ1-2,NA,NA,TGTGCCAGCTCACCAATGGGGCAAGGAGGCTACACCTTC,CASSPMGQGGYTF
TRBV19,TRBJ2-6,once,TRBD1,TGTGCCAGTAGTATATGGAGGGACAGGGCTGGGGCCAACGTCCTGACTTTC,CASSIWRDRAGANVLTF
TRBV18,TRBJ1-1,NA,NA,TGTGCCAGCTCACCAGGACAGACCAGAGGGGAAGCTTTCTTT,CASSPGQTRGEAFF
TRBV6-4,TRBJ2-5,few,TRBD2,TGTGCCAGCAGTGAAGTAGCGGGGGGACAAGAGACCCAGTACTTC,CASSEVAGGQETQYF
TRBV9,TRBJ2-5,NA,TRBD2,TGTGCCAGCAGCGTTGCCGGGACTAGCGGAGAGACCCAGTACTTC,CASSVAGTSGETQYF
TRBV6-6,TRBJ1-1,NA,NA,TGTGCCAGCAGTTACAGGGGAGGCGACACTGAAGCTTTCTTT,CASSYRGGDTEAFF
TRBV27,TRBJ2-7,NA,NA,TGTGCCAGCAGTCGTGATAAGGCAGGGACTCACTACGAGCAGTACTTC,CASSRDKAGTHYEQYF